This T cell receptor beta chain was sequenced in a study of shared clonotypes between healthy human individuals. TCRdb keeps only in-frame clones here, not all; method: immunoSEQ multiplex PCR. The repertoire holds over a million clones, with about four fifths as singletons. Germline assignment: CDR1 SGHRS and CDR2 YFSETQ. Trimming cost V 3 bases and J 0 bases; bases outside gene matches: 5. CDR3 length: 16 amino acids. Sample: memory CD4+ T cells from PBMCs. Subset specified: CD45RA-negative fraction. This chain links TRBV5-1 with TRBJ2-5; TRBD1 matches 10 bases. The TCR originated in a man aged 18 to 29 in good health. Some clones in this sample may be carry-over from other donors' samples. Written as DNA, the CDR3 is TGCGCCAGCAGCTCGACAGGGGGCGCGTACCAAGAGACCCAGTACTTC. It specifies CASSSTGGAYQETQYF.